The 13 T cell receptor beta chains below were found in one sample sequenced in a study of shared clonotypes between healthy human individuals. Some clones are missing from TCRdb's copy, which holds only in-frame ones; the method was immunoSEQ multiplex PCR. The sample contains nearly 1,000,000 clones, approximately 80% of which appear only once. The sequenced material came from memory CD4+ T cells sorted from blood. Subset noted: CD45RA-negative fraction. Source of these receptors: a man between 18 and 29 years old in good health.

This sequence joins TRBV9 and TRBJ2-6; D not certain. CDR1 and CDR2 (germline): SGDLS, YYNGEE. Trimming took off 0 bases at V and 2 bases at J, with 9 bases between the two ends. CDR3 length: 16 amino acids. The CDR3 nucleotides are TGTGCCAGCAGCGTAGACGAGACTGCTGGGGCCAACGTCCTGACTTTC. This codes for CASSVDETAGANVLTF.

This chain joins TRBV28 and TRBJ2-7, with D possibly TRBD2 on 6 matching bases. Germline CDR1 is MDHEN and CDR2 is SYDVKM. The ends were cut back, 1 base at V and 4 bases at J, with 11 bases in the middle. CDR3 length: 14 residues. The CDR3 bases are TGTGCCAGCAGTTTATCGGGGGTAGGATACGAGCAGTACTTC. This sequence encodes CASSLSGVGYEQYF.

The J gene is TRBJ1-6, the V gene TRBV9; no definite D call. CDR1 and CDR2 (germline): SGDLS, YYNGEE. V gave up 0 bases and J gave up 9 bases, with 13 bases separating them. The CDR3 covers 15 residues. The CDR3 protein is CASSVGTARTSPLHF. The CDR3, as DNA: TGTGCCAGCAGCGTAGGTACAGCGAGGACTTCACCCCTCCACTTT.

J is TRBJ1-1 and V is TRBV7-9, with 7 bases aligning to TRBD1. Germline lookup yields CDR1 SEHNR and CDR2 FQNEAQ (reference sequence). With V trimmed by 5 bases and J by 1 base, 4 bases remained unmatched. This CDR3 has 14 residues. The CDR3 reads CASSPRDRNTEAFF. In DNA, the CDR3 is TGTGCCAGCAGCCCGAGGGACAGGAACACTGAAGCTTTCTTT.

V and J are TRBV2 and TRBJ1-3; no clear D gene. The CDR3 totals 14 residues. V gave up 3 bases and J gave up 3 bases, with 9 bases separating them. The germline CDR1 and CDR2 sequences are SNHLY and FYNNEI. The CDR3 DNA reads as TGTGCCAGCAGTGACACTCCTCGTGGAAACACCATATATTTT. Translated: CASSDTPRGNTIYF.

V and J are TRBV2 and TRBJ1-2, with 10 positions matching TRBD1. Germline V CDR1 and CDR2: SNHLY, FYNNEI. The CDR3 consists of 15 residues. The junction had 9 bases not matched to a gene; V was cut back by 6 bases and J by 5 bases. The CDR3, as DNA: TGTGCCAGCAGGCGACCCGGGACAGGGGTTTATGGCTACACCTTC. It specifies CASRRPGTGVYGYTF.

V gene TRBV7-3 combines with J gene TRBJ2-1; 8 bases match TRBD1. Germline-derived CDR1 and CDR2 are SGHTA and FQGTGA. This CDR3 contains 14 residues. With 8 bases clipped from V and 2 bases from J, the junction kept 5 bases outside the gene matches. The CDR3 reads CASGVDRAYNEQFF. The CDR3 coding sequence is TGTGCCAGCGGGGTGGACAGGGCCTACAATGAGCAGTTCTTC.

This chain connects TRBV6-6 to TRBJ1-1; 7 positions agree with TRBD1. CDR3 length equals 13 residues. Germline CDR1 reads MNHNY; CDR2 reads SVGAGI (reference sequence). The V segment lost 7 bases and the J segment 4 bases; nucleotides outside the gene matches: 6. The CDR3 DNA follows: TGTGCCAGCACCACACAGGGGACCACTGAAGCTTTCTTT. Its translation is CASTTQGTTEAFF.

The chain employs TRBV18 and TRBJ2-5, with 7 bases lining up with TRBD1. Germline values: CDR1 KGHSH, CDR2 LQKENI. This CDR3 contains 14 residues. V was pared by 5 bases and J by 5 bases, with 8 bases of the junction left unmatched. In DNA, the CDR3 is TGTGCCAGCTCAGCGACAGGGTCTGAGGAGACCCAGTACTTC. Residues: CASSATGSEETQYF.

This chain connects TRBV7-2 to TRBJ1-1, with 8 bases fitting TRBD1. J was trimmed by 0 bases and V by 5 bases; bases with no gene match: 8. This CDR3 region has 16 residues. Germline CDR1 is SGHTA and CDR2 is FQGNSA. CDR3 amino acids: CASSVGQGRLNTEAFF. The CDR3 nucleotides are TGTGCCAGCAGCGTTGGACAGGGAAGACTGAACACTGAAGCTTTCTTT.

The chain carries TRBV9 and TRBJ2-5; TRBD2 matches 7 bases. The V segment lost 6 bases and the J segment 0 bases; nucleotides outside the gene matches: 8. The CDR3 is made up of 15 amino acids. Germline V gene sequence: CDR1 SGDLS, CDR2 YYNGEE. CDR3 sequence (DNA): TGTGCCAGCACGTTACGGGGGGACTACCAAGAGACCCAGTACTTC. The encoded protein is CASTLRGDYQETQYF.

The sample holds a few counts of this clone. Other DNA variants within this sample encode the same CDR3. The chain employs TRBV5-1 and TRBJ1-1, with 7 bases identical to TRBD1. Trimming cost V 4 bases and J 1 base; bases outside gene matches: 4. The germline gives CDR1 SGHRS, CDR2 YFSETQ. This CDR3 is built from 14 residues. DNA of the CDR3: TGCGCCAGCAGCACCGGGACAGCGAACACTGAAGCTTTCTTT. Its translation: CASSTGTANTEAFF. Full variable domain (remainder filled in from reference TRBV5-1 and TRBJ1-1): KAGVTQTPRYLIKTRGQQVTLSCSPISGHRSVSWYQQTPGQGLQFLFEYFSETQRNKGNFPGRFSGRQFSNSRSEMNVSTLELGDSALYLCASSTGTANTEAFFGQGTRLTVV.

J is TRBJ1-1 and V is TRBV7-2; D not resolved. The V gene's germline CDR1 is SGHTA and CDR2 FQGNSA. This CDR3 contains 13 residues. Trimming took off 0 bases at V and 5 bases at J, with 7 bases between the two ends. The CDR3 spells CASSLATGTEAFF. CDR3 in DNA: TGTGCCAGCAGCTTAGCGACGGGAACTGAAGCTTTCTTT. Complete variable domain (other parts from reference TRBV7-2 and TRBJ1-1): GAGVSQSPSNKVTEKGKDVELRCDPISGHTALYWYRQSLGQGLEFLIYFQGNSAPDKSGLPSDRFSAERTGGSVSTLTIQRTQQEDSAVYLCASSLATGTEAFFGQGTRLTVV.